This TCR beta chain was recovered during a study of blood T cell repertoires in COVID-19. In the authors' workflow: Reference gene primers were amplified, and this amplification served to estimate nucleated cell counts. Sequencing used immunoSEQ multiplex PCR; TCRdb keeps in-frame clones, though not all of them. The V and J calls and clone size come from that table; D and trimming were worked out from the DNA. Here the sample spans about 150,000 clones, approximately 90% being singletons. In germline, CDR1 is LNHDA, CDR2 SQIVND (reference sequence). This CDR3 region has 14 residues. V lost 4 bases and J 0 bases, leaving 6 bases between the germline ends.

The sequenced material came from PBMCs or T cells enriched from blood (not recorded which). The clonotype comes from a man in his forties or fifties who had recovered from COVID-19. The chain has TRBV19 and TRBJ1-4; possibly TRBD1 for D (5 bases). For the CDR3, the DNA is TGTGCCAGTAGTAGGGGGGCAACTAATGAAAAACTGTTTTTT. Residues: CASSRGATNEKLFF.